This is a list of T cell receptor beta chains from one sample in a study of spatial heterogeneity in lung cancer. In TCRdb, the 5' RACE reads were re-called with MiXCR into one record per CDR3 protein. The sample yields 30,000 to 40,000 distinct CDR3 sequences, 6% to 9.5% seen once. The material was PBMCs, obtained at follow-up. The receptors derive from a male donor with early-stage non-small cell lung cancer. Both conserved end residues are part of each CDR3. The D gene is left open where the match is weak. Expanded clones get a size class; other rows say once, few or many, or leave the size out.

abundance,d_gene,j_gene,v_gene,CDR3nt,CDR3aa
many,NA,TRBJ2-1,TRBV7-9,TGTGCCAGCAGCTCGACAGGATCCTACAATGAGCAGTTCTTC,CASSSTGSYNEQFF
many,NA,TRBJ1-5,TRBV12-3/TRBV12-4,TGTGCCAGCAGTTTAGCAGGGGGAGATCAGCCCCAGCATTTT,CASSLAGGDQPQHF
many,TRBD2,TRBJ2-1,TRBV30,TGTGCCTGGAGTGGTAGCGGGTACTACAATGAGCAGTTCTTC,CAWSGSGYYNEQFF
NA,NA,TRBJ2-5,TRBV19,TGTGCCAGTAGTAGAGGTACGGTCGGGGAGACCCAGTACTTC,CASSRGTVGETQYF
many,NA,TRBJ2-1,TRBV11-2,TGTGCCAGCAGCTTAGAGCCCGGCACAAGCTCCTACAATGAGCAGTTCTTC,CASSLEPGTSSYNEQFF
many,TRBD1,TRBJ1-1,TRBV7-9,TGTGCCAGCAGCTTCACAGGGGACACTGAAGCTTTCTTT,CASSFTGDTEAFF
many,NA,TRBJ1-1,TRBV27,TGTGCCAGCTCTAGGGGCAAGGGTGGAGGCGTTAACACTGAAGCTTTCTTT,CASSRGKGGGVNTEAFF
many,NA,TRBJ2-7,TRBV6-2/TRBV6-3,TGTGCCAGCAGGACCGGGACACCACCCTACGAGCAGTACTTC,CASRTGTPPYEQYF
many,TRBD1,TRBJ1-2,TRBV6-1,TGTGCCAGCAGTGGGATCGACAGGGGAGGAAATGGCTACACCTTC,CASSGIDRGGNGYTF
many,TRBD1,TRBJ2-2,TRBV6-1,TGTGCCACCTCAGAGGTGGGGGACAGCACCGGGGAGCTGTTTTTT,CATSEVGDSTGELFF
many,NA,TRBJ2-2,TRBV12-3/TRBV12-4,TGTGCCAGCAGCCCAGGGGCCGGGGAGCTGTTTTTT,CASSPGAGELFF
many,NA,TRBJ2-7,TRBV7-9,TGTGCCAGCAGCTTAGGTTTTGTCTACGAGCAGTACTTC,CASSLGFVYEQYF
medium-sized,NA,TRBJ2-7,TRBV7-6,TGTGCCAGCAGCTTAGAGGCAGGCATTTCCTACGAGCAGTACTTC,CASSLEAGISYEQYF
few,NA,TRBJ1-1,TRBV12-3/TRBV12-4,TGTGCCAGCAGTTCTTATGGACAGAAGAACACTGAAGCTTTCTTT,CASSSYGQKNTEAFF
many,NA,TRBJ1-1,TRBV14,TGTGCCAGCAGCCAACTCGCAGCCGGCAGACTGAACACTGAAGCTTTCTTT,CASSQLAAGRLNTEAFF
NA,NA,TRBJ2-3,TRBV12-3/TRBV12-4,TGTGCCAGCAGGGGGCAGGGGTCGCAGTATTTT,CASRGQGSQYF
few,NA,TRBJ2-5,TRBV6-1,TGTGCCAGCAGTGAAGAGGCAGCCCAAGAGACCCAGTACTTC,CASSEEAAQETQYF
many,TRBD1,TRBJ1-2,TRBV4-2,TGTGCCAGCAGCCAAGATATGACAGGGACTTGGGATAACTATGGCTACACCTTC,CASSQDMTGTWDNYGYTF
NA,NA,TRBJ2-7,TRBV3-1,TGTGCCAGCAGCCCAACCAACTACGAGCAGTACTTC,CASSPTNYEQYF
NA,TRBD2,TRBJ2-1,TRBV20-1,TGCAGTGCTAGAGAGGGCGGGGGTTTAGATGAGCAGTTCTTC,CSAREGGGLDEQFF
many,TRBD1,TRBJ1-5,TRBV7-2,TGTGCCAGCAGCATTCGGACAGGGGGAAGCAATCAGCCCCAGCATTTT,CASSIRTGGSNQPQHF
many,NA,TRBJ1-1,TRBV12-3/TRBV12-4,TGTGCCAGCAGTCCTGGCTGGGGGTCGGAAGCTTTCTTT,CASSPGWGSEAFF
many,NA,TRBJ2-1,TRBV9,TGTGCCAGCAGCGTAGTTGCGGGGGCTTACAATGAGCAGTTCTTC,CASSVVAGAYNEQFF
NA,TRBD2,TRBJ2-5,TRBV4-2,TGTGCCAGCAGCCAAGGGACTAGCGATCAAGAGACCCAGTACTTC,CASSQGTSDQETQYF
many,TRBD2,TRBJ2-3,TRBV20-1,TGCAGTGCTAGAGATAGGCGGGGGGGAGATACGCAGTATTTT,CSARDRRGGDTQYF
many,NA,TRBJ2-7,TRBV7-6,TGTGCCAGCAGCTTAGCGGCGGGGACAGCTTTCTCCTACGAGCAGTACTTC,CASSLAAGTAFSYEQYF
many,NA,TRBJ1-3,TRBV6-2/TRBV6-3,TGTGCCAGCAGTTCTGGCCGGGCCCCGATGACTGGAAACACCATATATTTT,CASSSGRAPMTGNTIYF
many,NA,TRBJ1-6,TRBV20-1,TGCAGTGCTTTGGCCCCGGAGGGCCCTAATTCACCCCTCCACTTT,CSALAPEGPNSPLHF
many,NA,TRBJ1-6,TRBV9,TGTGCCAGCAGCGGAACCGGGTCTGGTAATTCACCCCTCCACTTT,CASSGTGSGNSPLHF
many,TRBD1,TRBJ2-5,TRBV18,TGTGCCAGCTCACCCGGGGACAGCGAGACCCAGTACTTC,CASSPGDSETQYF
few,NA,TRBJ2-7,TRBV2,TGTGCCAGCCTGACCGGACGGGGCGAGCAGTACTTC,CASLTGRGEQYF
few,NA,TRBJ1-3,TRBV7-9,TGTGCCAGCAGTCAGGCCTCTGGAAACACCATATATTTT,CASSQASGNTIYF
many,NA,TRBJ1-4,TRBV7-9,TGTGCCAGCAGCCCCAGACATCCCACAGAACTGTTTTTT,CASSPRHPTELFF
many,NA,TRBJ2-7,TRBV19,TGTGCCAGTAGCTATAATGCGGGGGCCGAGCAGTACTTC,CASSYNAGAEQYF
many,TRBD2,TRBJ2-5,TRBV7-2,TGTGCCAGCAGCTTCGGAGGGCGACTAGCGGGGACCGTAAAAGAGACCCAGTACTTC,CASSFGGRLAGTVKETQYF
many,TRBD2,TRBJ2-5,TRBV7-3,TGTGCCAGCAGCCCCCTCCTAGGGACTAGCGGGGTTCCGACCCAGTACTTC,CASSPLLGTSGVPTQYF
NA,NA,TRBJ2-3,TRBV12-3/TRBV12-4,TGTGCCAGCAGTCCCCTGGGGGGAACAGATACGCAGTATTTT,CASSPLGGTDTQYF